The T cell receptor beta chain described here comes from a study of T cells in Graves' hyperthyroidism and ophthalmopathy. Whole-study findings and limits: Most clonotypes expanded in the thyroid (above 0.001) were also present in blood.

This clonotype showed up many times. Its antigen is as yet unknown. CDR3 length: 17 residues. J lost 0 bases, V lost 3 bases, and 8 bases had no gene match. The source material, RNA transcripts, was used to amplify TCR beta CDR3 regions. HTBI primers drove first-round RT-PCR of the TCR CDR3. A single record per CDR3 protein comes from TCRdb applying MiXCR to the multiplex PCR reads. Of about 580,000 distinct CDR3 sequences listed, approximately 13% are singletons. The receptor was derived from a woman aged 25 to 39 with Graves' hyperthyroidism that later progressed to Graves' ophthalmopathy. The sequencing sample was made of blood. The rearrangement uses TRBV12-3 or TRBV12-4 and TRBJ2-1; TRBD2 aligns across 7 bases. This CDR3 is CASSLAIGRNSYNEQFF. The CDR3, as DNA: TGTGCCAGCAGTTTGGCTATCGGGAGGAACTCCTACAATGAGCAGTTCTTC.